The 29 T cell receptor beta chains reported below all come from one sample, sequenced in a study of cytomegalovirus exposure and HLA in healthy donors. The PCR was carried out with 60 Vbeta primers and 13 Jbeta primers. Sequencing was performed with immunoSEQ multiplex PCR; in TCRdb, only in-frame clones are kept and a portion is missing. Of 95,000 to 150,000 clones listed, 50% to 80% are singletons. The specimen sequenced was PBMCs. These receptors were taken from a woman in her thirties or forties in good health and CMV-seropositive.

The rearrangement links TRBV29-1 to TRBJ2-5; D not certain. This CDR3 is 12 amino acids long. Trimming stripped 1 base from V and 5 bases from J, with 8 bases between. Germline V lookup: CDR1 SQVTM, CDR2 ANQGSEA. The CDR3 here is CSVEGQYETQYF. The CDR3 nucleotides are TGCAGCGTTGAAGGCCAGTATGAGACCCAGTACTTC. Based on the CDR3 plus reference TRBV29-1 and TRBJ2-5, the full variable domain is SAVISQKPSRDICQRGTSLTIQCQVDSQVTMMFWYRQQPGQSLTLIATANQGSEATYESGFVIDKFPISRPNLTFSTLTVSNMSPEDSSIYLCSVEGQYETQYFGPGTRLLVL.

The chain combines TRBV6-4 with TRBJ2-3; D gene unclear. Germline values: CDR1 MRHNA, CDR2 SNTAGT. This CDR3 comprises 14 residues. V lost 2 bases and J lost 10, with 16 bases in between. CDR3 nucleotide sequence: TGTGCCAGCAGTGACCTCCCGACATTCCCGCCGCAGTATTTT. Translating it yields CASSDLPTFPPQYF.

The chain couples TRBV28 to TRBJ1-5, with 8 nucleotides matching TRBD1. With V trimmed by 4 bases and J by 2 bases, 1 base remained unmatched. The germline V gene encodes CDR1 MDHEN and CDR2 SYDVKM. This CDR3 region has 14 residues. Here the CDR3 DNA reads TGTGCCAGCAGTTCGACAGGGGGCAATCAGCCCCAGCATTTT. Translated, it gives CASSSTGGNQPQHF. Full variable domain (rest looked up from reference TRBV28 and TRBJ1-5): DVKVTQSSRYLVKRTGEKVFLECVQDMDHENMFWYRQDPGLGLRLIYFSYDVKMKEKGDIPEGYSVSREKKERFSLILESASTNQTSMYLCASSSTGGNQPQHFGDGTRLSIL.

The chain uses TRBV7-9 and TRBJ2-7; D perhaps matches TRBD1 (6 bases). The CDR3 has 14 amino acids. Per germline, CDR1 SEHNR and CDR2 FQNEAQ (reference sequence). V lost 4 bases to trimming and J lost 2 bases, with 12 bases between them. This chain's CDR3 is CASSSGTPTYEQYF. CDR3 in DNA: TGTGCCAGCAGCTCCGGGACACCGACCTACGAGCAGTACTTC.

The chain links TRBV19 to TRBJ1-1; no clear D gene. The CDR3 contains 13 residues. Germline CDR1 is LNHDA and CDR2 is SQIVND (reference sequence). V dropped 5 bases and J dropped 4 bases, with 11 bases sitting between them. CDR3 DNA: TGTGCCAGTAGTGCAGAAGAGCGCACTGAAGCTTTCTTT. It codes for CASSAEERTEAFF.

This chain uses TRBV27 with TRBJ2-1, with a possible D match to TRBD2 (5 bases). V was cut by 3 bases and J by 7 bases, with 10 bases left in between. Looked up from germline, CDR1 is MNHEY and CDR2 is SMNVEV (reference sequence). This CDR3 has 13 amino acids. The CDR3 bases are TGTGCCAGCAGTTTCTTAATAGCGAATGAGCAGTTCTTC. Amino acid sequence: CASSFLIANEQFF.

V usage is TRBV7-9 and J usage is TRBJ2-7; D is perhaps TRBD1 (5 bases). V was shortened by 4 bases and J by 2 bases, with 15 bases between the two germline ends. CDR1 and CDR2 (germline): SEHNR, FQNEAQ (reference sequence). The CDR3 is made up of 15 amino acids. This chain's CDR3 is CASSSPETATYEQYF. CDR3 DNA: TGTGCCAGCAGCTCGCCAGAGACAGCAACCTACGAGCAGTACTTC.

CDR3 nucleotides: TGTGCCAGCAGCGCTGGGACAGAAGAGACCCAGTACTTC. It specifies CASSAGTEETQYF. V is TRBV9 and J is TRBJ2-5; TRBD1 matches at 7 bases. The V segment lost 3 bases and the J segment 3 bases; nucleotides outside the gene matches: 2. The CDR3 loop spans 13 amino acids. Germline lookup yields CDR1 SGDLS and CDR2 YYNGEE.

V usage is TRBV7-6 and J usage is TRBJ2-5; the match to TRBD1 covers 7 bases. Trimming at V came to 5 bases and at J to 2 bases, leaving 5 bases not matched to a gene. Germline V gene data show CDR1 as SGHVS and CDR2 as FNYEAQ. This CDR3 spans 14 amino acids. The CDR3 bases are TGTGCCAGCAGCCTCGGGACAGCACAAGAGACCCAGTACTTC. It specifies CASSLGTAQETQYF.

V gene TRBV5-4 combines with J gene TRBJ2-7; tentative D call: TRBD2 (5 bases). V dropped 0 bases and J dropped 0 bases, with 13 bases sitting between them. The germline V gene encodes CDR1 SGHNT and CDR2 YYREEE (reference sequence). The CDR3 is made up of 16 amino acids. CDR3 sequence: CASSLDRASSSYEQYF. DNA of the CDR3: TGTGCCAGCAGCTTGGATAGGGCTAGCAGCTCCTACGAGCAGTACTTC.

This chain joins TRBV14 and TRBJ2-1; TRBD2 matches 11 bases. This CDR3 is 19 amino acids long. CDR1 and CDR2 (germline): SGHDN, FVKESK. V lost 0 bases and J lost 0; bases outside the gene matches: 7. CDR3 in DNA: TGTGCCAGCAGCCAAGATAGACTAGCGGGGTTCAGCTCCTACAATGAGCAGTTCTTC. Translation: CASSQDRLAGFSSYNEQFF.

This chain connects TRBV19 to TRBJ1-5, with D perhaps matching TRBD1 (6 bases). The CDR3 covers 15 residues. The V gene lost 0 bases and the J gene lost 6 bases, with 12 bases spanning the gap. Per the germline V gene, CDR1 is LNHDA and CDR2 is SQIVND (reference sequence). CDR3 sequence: CASSIDKLGGQPQHF. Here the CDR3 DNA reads TGTGCCAGTAGTATAGACAAGCTAGGGGGTCAGCCCCAGCATTTT.

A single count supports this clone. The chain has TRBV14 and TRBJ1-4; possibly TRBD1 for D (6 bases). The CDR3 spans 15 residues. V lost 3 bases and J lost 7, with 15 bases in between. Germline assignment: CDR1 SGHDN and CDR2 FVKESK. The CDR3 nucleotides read TGTGCCAGCAGCCACAGAGGGTTAGGGGGTGAAAAACTGTTTTTT. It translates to CASSHRGLGGEKLFF.

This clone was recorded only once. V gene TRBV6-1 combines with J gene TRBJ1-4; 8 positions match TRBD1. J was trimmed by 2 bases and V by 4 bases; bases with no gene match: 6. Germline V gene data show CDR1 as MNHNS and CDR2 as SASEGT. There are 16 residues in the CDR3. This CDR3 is CASSVQGGLTNEKLFF. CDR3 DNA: TGTGCCAGCAGTGTACAGGGGGGTCTGACTAATGAAAAACTGTTTTTT.

The DNA for the CDR3 is TGCGCCAGCAGCTTGATAGGGACAGAGAACACTGAAGCTTTCTTT. It codes for CASSLIGTENTEAFF. This sequence joins TRBV5-1 and TRBJ1-1; TRBD1 matches 7 bases. The CDR3 loop spans 15 amino acids. Per the germline V gene, CDR1 is SGHRS and CDR2 is YFSETQ. The trim removed 1 base at V and 1 base at J, leaving 4 bases unmatched.

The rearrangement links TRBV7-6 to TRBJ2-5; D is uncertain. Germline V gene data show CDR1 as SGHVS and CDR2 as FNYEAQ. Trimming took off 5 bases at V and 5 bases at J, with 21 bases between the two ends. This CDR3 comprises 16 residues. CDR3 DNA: TGTGCCAGCAGCCCCCGCCTACCCGACTCTGGGGAGACCCAGTACTTC. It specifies CASSPRLPDSGETQYF.

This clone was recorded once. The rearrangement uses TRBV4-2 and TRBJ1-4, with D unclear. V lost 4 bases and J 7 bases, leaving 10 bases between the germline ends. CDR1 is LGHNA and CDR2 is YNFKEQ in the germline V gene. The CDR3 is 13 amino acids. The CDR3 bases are TGTGCCAGCAGCCCCCGGGGTGGTGAAAAACTGTTTTTT. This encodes CASSPRGGEKLFF.

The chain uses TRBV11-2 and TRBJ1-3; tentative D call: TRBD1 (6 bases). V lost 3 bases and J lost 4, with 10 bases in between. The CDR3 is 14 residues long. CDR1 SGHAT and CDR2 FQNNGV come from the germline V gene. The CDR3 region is CASSFLGQGNTIYF. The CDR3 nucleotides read TGTGCCAGCAGCTTCCTTGGACAGGGAAACACCATATATTTT.

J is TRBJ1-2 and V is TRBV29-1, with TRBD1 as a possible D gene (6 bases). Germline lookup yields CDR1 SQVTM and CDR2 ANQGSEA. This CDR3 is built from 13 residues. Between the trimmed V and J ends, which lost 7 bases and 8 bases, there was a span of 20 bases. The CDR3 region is CSAGRTEDRGYTF. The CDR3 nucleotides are TGCAGCGCGGGGCGGACAGAAGATAGGGGCTACACCTTC.

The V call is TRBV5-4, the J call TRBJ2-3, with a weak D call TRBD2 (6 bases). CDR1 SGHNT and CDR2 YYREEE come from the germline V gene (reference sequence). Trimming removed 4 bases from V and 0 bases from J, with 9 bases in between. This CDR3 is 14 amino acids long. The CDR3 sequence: CASSISGSTDTQYF. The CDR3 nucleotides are TGTGCCAGCAGCATAAGCGGGAGCACAGATACGCAGTATTTT.

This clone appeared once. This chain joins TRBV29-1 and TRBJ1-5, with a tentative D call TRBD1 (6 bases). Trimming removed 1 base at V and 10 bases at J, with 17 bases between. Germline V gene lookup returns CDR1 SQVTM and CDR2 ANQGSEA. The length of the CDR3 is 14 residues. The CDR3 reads CSVEVDRPGRPQHF. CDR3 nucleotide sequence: TGCAGCGTTGAAGTCGACAGGCCCGGGCGCCCCCAGCATTTT.

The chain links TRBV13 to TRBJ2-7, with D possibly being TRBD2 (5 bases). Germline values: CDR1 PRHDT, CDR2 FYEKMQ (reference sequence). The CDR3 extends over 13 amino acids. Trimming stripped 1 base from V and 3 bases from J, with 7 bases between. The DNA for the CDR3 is TGTGCCAGCAGCTTAGCGGCGGGCTACGAGCAGTACTTC. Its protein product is CASSLAAGYEQYF.

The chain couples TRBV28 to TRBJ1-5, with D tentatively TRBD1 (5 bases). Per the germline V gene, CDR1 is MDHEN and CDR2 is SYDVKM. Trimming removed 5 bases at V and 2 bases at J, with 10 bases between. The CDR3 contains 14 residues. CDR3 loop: CASSQGDGNQPQHF. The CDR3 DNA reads TGTGCCAGCAGTCAGGGTGATGGCAATCAGCCCCAGCATTTT.

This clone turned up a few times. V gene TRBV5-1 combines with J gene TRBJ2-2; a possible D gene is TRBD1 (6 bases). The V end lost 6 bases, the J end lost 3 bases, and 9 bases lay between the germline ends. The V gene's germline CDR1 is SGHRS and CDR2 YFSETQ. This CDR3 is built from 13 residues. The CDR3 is CASIRGDTGELFF. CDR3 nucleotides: TGCGCCAGCATCAGGGGCGACACCGGGGAGCTGTTTTTT.

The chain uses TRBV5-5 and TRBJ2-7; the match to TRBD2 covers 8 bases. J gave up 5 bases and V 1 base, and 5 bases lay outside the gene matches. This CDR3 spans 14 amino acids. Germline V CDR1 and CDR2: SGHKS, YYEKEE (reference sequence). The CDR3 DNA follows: TGTGCCAGCAGCTTGAGCGGGAGCGGGCACGAGCAGTACTTC. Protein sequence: CASSLSGSGHEQYF.

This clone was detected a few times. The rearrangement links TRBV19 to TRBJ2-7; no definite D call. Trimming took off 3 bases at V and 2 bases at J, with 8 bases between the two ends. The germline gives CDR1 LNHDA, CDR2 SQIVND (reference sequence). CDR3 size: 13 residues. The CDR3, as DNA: TGTGCCAGTAGTATGGCCCGTACCTACGAGCAGTACTTC. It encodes CASSMARTYEQYF. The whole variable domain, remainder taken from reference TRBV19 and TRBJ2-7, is DGGITQSPKYLFRKEGQNVTLSCEQNLNHDAMYWYRQDPGQGLRLIYYSQIVNDFQKGDIAEGYSVSREKKESFPLTVTSAQKNPTAFYLCASSMARTYEQYFGPGTRLTVT.

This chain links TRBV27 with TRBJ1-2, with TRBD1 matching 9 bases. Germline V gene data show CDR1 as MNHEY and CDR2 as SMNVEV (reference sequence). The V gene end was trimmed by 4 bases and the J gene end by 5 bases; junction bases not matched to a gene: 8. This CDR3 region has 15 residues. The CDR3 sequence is CASSSRGTGLYGYTF. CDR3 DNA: TGTGCCAGCAGTTCTAGGGGGACAGGGCTTTATGGCTACACCTTC.

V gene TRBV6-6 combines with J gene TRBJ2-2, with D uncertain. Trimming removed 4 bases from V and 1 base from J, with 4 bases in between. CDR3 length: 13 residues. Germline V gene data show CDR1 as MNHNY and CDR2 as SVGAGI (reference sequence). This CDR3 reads CASSSGNTGELFF. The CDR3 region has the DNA TGTGCCAGCAGTTCGGGGAACACCGGGGAGCTGTTTTTT.

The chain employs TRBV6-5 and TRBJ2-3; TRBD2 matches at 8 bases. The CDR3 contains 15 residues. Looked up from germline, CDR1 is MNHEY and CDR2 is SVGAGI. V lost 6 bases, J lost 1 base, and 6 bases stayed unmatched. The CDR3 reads CASRGLEGGTDTQYF. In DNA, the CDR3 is TGTGCCAGCAGGGGACTAGAAGGGGGCACAGATACGCAGTATTTT.